This T cell receptor (beta chain) was retrieved from a study of T cells in localized non-small cell lung cancer. TCRdb keeps only in-frame clones here, not all; method: immunoSEQ multiplex PCR. The sample has more than 1,200 clones; over 20% are singletons. This clone was recorded only once. The CDR3 loop spans 14 amino acids. The germline V gene has CDR1 GTSNPN and CDR2 SVGIG (reference sequence). Trimming shortened V by 7 bases and J by 1 base, and 13 bases separated the two germline ends. V is TRBV30 and J is TRBJ2-2, with D possibly matching TRBD2 (6 bases). This clonotype originated in a male donor older than 55 with stage III squamous cell lung carcinoma. The sample consisted of lung tumor tissue, taken before any cancer treatment. The CDR3 nucleotides read TGTGCCTCAAGGGCGGGGTGGAACACCGGGGAGCTGTTTTTT. This gives the protein CASRAGWNTGELFF.